These 10 T cell receptor beta chains were sequenced from one sample in a study of T-cell memory formation after mild COVID-19. TCRdb ran MiXCR on the 5' RACE reads and lists one entry per CDR3 protein. Among 140,000 or so distinct CDR3 sequences listed, 6% to 6.5% were seen once. The material sequenced was PBMCs or a T cell subset sorted from them (not recorded which). Receptor source: an adult woman who had mild COVID-19 (a few samples of this study predate the infection). Cell type and time point are not known.

This clonotype came up many times. The DNA of the CDR3 is TGCGCCAGCAGCTTGATGGGTACTTTAAATGAGCAGTTCTTC. It is translated as CASSLMGTLNEQFF. This rearrangement joins TRBV5-1 to TRBJ2-1; D remains unclear. The germline CDR1 and CDR2 sequences are SGHRS and YFSETQ. Trimming removed 1 base at V and 7 bases at J, with 12 bases between. CDR3 length equals 14 residues.

In this sample, this clonotype turned up many times. This chain connects TRBV5-1 to TRBJ2-3; D is undetermined. The V gene lost 3 bases and the J gene lost 6 bases, with 8 bases spanning the gap. Germline V CDR1 and CDR2: SGHRS, YFSETQ. The length of the CDR3 is 12 residues. The CDR3: CASSSSRDTQYF. As DNA, the CDR3 is TGCGCCAGCAGCTCCTCCAGGGATACGCAGTATTTT.

The chain joins TRBV5-4 to TRBJ2-1, with D possibly TRBD2 on 6 matching bases. This CDR3 contains 13 residues. Trimming left V 1 base short and J 9 bases short, with 11 bases between. Germline V gene data show CDR1 as SGHNT and CDR2 as YYREEE (reference sequence). In DNA form, the CDR3 reads TGTGCCAGCAGCTTGTACGGAGCGGGTGAGCAGTTCTTC. Its translation: CASSLYGAGEQFF.

The chain combines TRBV7-6 with TRBJ2-7; 9 nucleotides agree with TRBD2. Looked up from germline, CDR1 is SGHVS and CDR2 is FNYEAQ. Trimming at V came to 5 bases and at J to 2 bases, leaving 7 bases not matched to a gene. This CDR3 has 15 residues. The DNA for the CDR3 is TGTGCCAGCAGCCAGGGTAGCGGGGGAACCTACGAGCAGTACTTC. This encodes CASSQGSGGTYEQYF.

This clonotype was found a few times. The V gene is TRBV20-1, the J gene TRBJ2-1; D gene uncertain. The CDR3 runs to 13 residues. V was trimmed by 0 bases and J by 6 bases, leaving 9 bases between them. Germline V gene sequence: CDR1 DFQATT, CDR2 SNEGSKA (reference sequence). CDR3 residues: CSARDPMANEQFF. The DNA of the CDR3 is TGCAGTGCTAGAGACCCGATGGCCAATGAGCAGTTCTTC.

In its sample, this clonotype was seen many times. The J gene is TRBJ1-1, the V gene TRBV6-5; the D gene is possibly TRBD1 (5 bases). This CDR3 spans 14 amino acids. V lost 10 bases to trimming and J lost 1 base, with 16 bases between them. The germline V gene encodes CDR1 MNHEY and CDR2 SVGAGI. In nucleotides, the CDR3 is TGTGCCACCGCCAAACAGGCTTCGAACACTGAAGCTTTCTTT. Encoded protein: CATAKQASNTEAFF.

This clonotype was picked up many times. The gene calls are TRBV6-2 or TRBV6-3 and TRBJ2-7; no firm D call. Germline loops: CDR1 MNHEY, CDR2 SVGEGT. This CDR3 contains 11 residues. V lost 2 bases and J lost 5, with 4 bases in between. This CDR3 is CASSYVDEQYF. DNA for the CDR3: TGTGCCAGCAGTTACGTCGACGAGCAGTACTTC.

The V gene is TRBV28, the J gene TRBJ2-7; D perhaps matches TRBD1 (7 bases). Trimming pared 6 bases from V and 3 bases from J, leaving 18 bases between. The germline gives CDR1 MDHEN, CDR2 SYDVKM. This CDR3 contains 15 residues. This chain's CDR3 is CASSHLTGDFYEQYF. The CDR3, as DNA: TGTGCCAGCAGCCACTTAACAGGGGACTTCTACGAGCAGTACTTC.

This clonotype was seen ten or more times. V and J are TRBV5-1 and TRBJ1-1, with D maybe TRBD1 (5 bases). The V end lost 4 bases, the J end lost 0 bases, and 16 bases lay between the germline ends. Germline CDR1 SGHRS, CDR2 YFSETQ. The length of the CDR3 is 16 residues. CDR3 coding DNA: TGCGCCAGCAGCGGCGTTACTTCAGGGATGAACACTGAAGCTTTCTTT. Translation: CASSGVTSGMNTEAFF. The complete variable domain, with remaining parts taken from reference TRBV5-1 and TRBJ1-1, reads KAGVTQTPRYLIKTRGQQVTLSCSPISGHRSVSWYQQTPGQGLQFLFEYFSETQRNKGNFPGRFSGRQFSNSRSEMNVSTLELGDSALYLCASSGVTSGMNTEAFFGQGTRLTVV.

This clonotype has ten or more counts. The chain recombines TRBV5-1 with TRBJ2-7; D unclear. V shed 0 bases and J shed 3 bases, with 10 bases lying between them. The length of the CDR3 is 14 residues. In germline, CDR1 is SGHRS, CDR2 YFSETQ. CDR3: CASSLDPTNYEQYF. The CDR3 bases are TGCGCCAGCAGCTTGGACCCGACGAACTACGAGCAGTACTTC.